These 8 T cell receptor beta chains were sequenced from one sample in a study of molecular identifiers for immune sequencing clone quantification (dated by TCRdb to 2016 to 2019). The method behind the library was PCR. Sequencing took place on a NextSeq 500. TCRdb itself trimmed the public reads at Q25 with fastp, ran MiXCR and retained productive beta chains. Under each unique CDR3 protein, matching rows form one entry showing the most common genes and DNA. The sample table lists 40,000 to 65,000 distinct CDR3 sequences, approximately 40% of them with a count of one. The ten largest make up 3.5% to 4% of the sample. Sequenced material: naive CD8+ T cells from blood, with Jurkat cell RNA spiked in. The cell subset or site label corresponds to: FACS-sorted CD8+CD4-CCR7+CD45RA+ naive T cells. The receptor set was obtained from a human donor in good health. Some libraries in this study had Jurkat cell RNA spiked in.

This clonotype was picked up one time. An end of the junction does not agree with germline; a read error may underlie this. V gene TRBV15 combines with J gene TRBJ1-4; 7 bases are shared with TRBD1. Per germline, CDR1 LNHNV and CDR2 YYDKDF (reference sequence). CDR3 length equals 15 residues. CDR3 in DNA: TGTGCCACCAGCGGATTGACAGGGCGGAATGAAAAACTGGTTTTT. Translated: CATSGLTGRNEKLVF.

The gene calls are TRBV24-1 and TRBJ2-1; D is unclear. This CDR3 has 13 residues. V was trimmed by 1 base and J by 3 bases, leaving 3 bases between them. Germline CDR1 and CDR2: KGHDR and SFDVKD. CDR3 loop: CATSDFLYNEQFF. The CDR3 DNA follows: TGTGCCACCAGTGATTTTCTCTACAATGAGCAGTTCTTC.

In regard to this clonotype: This sequence may be a read error, since a much larger clone differs from it by one base. The conserved phenylalanine or tryptophan normally closing the CDR3 is absent here, so this likely arose from a read error. For the CDR3, the DNA is TGTGCCAGTAGCACATGGGGCAATCAGCCCCAGCATCTT. Translation gives CASSTWGNQPQHL. The chain has TRBV19 and TRBJ1-5; D gene ambiguous. The CDR3 has 13 residues. Germline V gene data show CDR1 as LNHDA and CDR2 as SQIVND (reference sequence). Trimming removed 6 bases at V and 2 bases at J, with 8 bases between.

This clonotype was seen many times. The gene calls are TRBV24-1 and TRBJ1-5; no clear D. The ends were cut back, 3 bases at V and 7 bases at J, with 15 bases in the middle. The CDR3 totals 15 residues. From germline, CDR1 is KGHDR and CDR2 SFDVKD. The CDR3 sequence is CATSDPQLGSQPQHF. The CDR3 region has the DNA TGTGCCACCAGTGATCCACAACTGGGTTCGCAGCCCCAGCATTTT.

A note on this clonotype: A read error is possible here, since a much larger clone lies one base away. V usage is TRBV20-1 and J usage is TRBJ2-7, with D unresolved. The CDR3 extends over 13 amino acids. In germline, CDR1 is DFQATT, CDR2 SNEGSKA (reference sequence). V shed 2 bases and J shed 2 bases, with 10 bases lying between them. CDR3 bases: TGCAGTGCTAGAAGAGCAGTTACCTACGAGCAGTACTTC. It translates to CSARRAVTYEQYF.

To note about this clonotype: The CDR3 does not end in the conserved phenylalanine or tryptophan, so this is likely a read error. The rearrangement joins TRBV19 to TRBJ2-3, with D maybe TRBD2 (5 bases). CDR1 LNHDA and CDR2 SQIVND come from the germline V gene (reference sequence). V was cut by 2 bases and J by 2 bases, with 23 bases left in between. The CDR3 has 19 residues. The CDR3 here is CASSITGNGSLRDTDTQYL. DNA of the CDR3: TGTGCCAGTAGTATAACGGGAAACGGGTCGCTAAGGGACACAGATACGCAGTATTTA.

The sample holds a few counts of this clonotype. The chain joins TRBV4-1 to TRBJ2-3, with TRBD2 matching 9 bases. Germline V gene data show CDR1 as MGHRA and CDR2 as YSYEKL. The CDR3 has 16 amino acids. The V gene end was trimmed by 0 bases and the J gene end by 5 bases; junction bases not matched to a gene: 6. CDR3 sequence: CASSQDRRGRVDTQYF. The DNA for the CDR3 is TGCGCCAGCAGCCAAGATCGTCGCGGGAGGGTAGATACGCAGTATTTT.

This clonotype was recorded at least ten times. The gene calls are TRBV25-1 and TRBJ2-5; possibly TRBD1 for D (6 bases). The CDR3 extends over 17 amino acids. V lost 0 bases and J lost 5, with 19 bases in between. CDR1 and CDR2 from the germline V gene are MGHDK and SYGVNS. The CDR3 here is CASSEYVRGSSTETQYF. In nucleotides, the CDR3 is TGTGCCAGCAGTGAATATGTTAGGGGGTCATCTACGGAGACCCAGTACTTC.